This T cell receptor (beta chain) was retrieved from a study of blood T cell repertoires in COVID-19. The wider study: The United States, Italy and Spain were the sources of the acute and convalescent COVID-19 samples. T cells, B-cell-depleted T cells, or PBMCs provided the cDNA or gDNA that served as material.

In the original workflow: Nucleated cell number was recorded as an estimate derived from reference gene primer amplification. Sequenced by immunoSEQ multiplex PCR; TCRdb stores in-frame clones only, minus some. That table is the source of V, J and clone size, and D and trimming were worked out from the DNA. The table lists about 80,000 clones, 80% of them singletons. CDR1 is KGHSH and CDR2 is LQKENI in the germline V gene. Losses at the gene ends were 1 base for V and 6 bases for J; bases not matched to a gene: 1. This CDR3 contains 14 residues. Sample: peripheral blood. This receptor was identified in a woman aged 40 to 55 with active or convalescent COVID-19. This chain links TRBV18 with TRBJ1-2; 11 bases are shared with TRBD1. The CDR3 DNA reads TGTGCCAGCTCACCACAGGACAGGGGGCATGGCTACACCTTC. It is translated as CASSPQDRGHGYTF.